This TCR beta chain was sequenced in a study of Graves' ophthalmopathy and Graves' hyperthyroidism. For this clonotype: With a much larger clone just one base away, this may be a read error.

RNA transcripts yielded amplified TCR beta CDR3 regions. HTBI primers primed a first-round RT-PCR, and a second-round multiplex PCR followed. Each CDR3 protein is one row after TCRdb ran MiXCR on the multiplex PCR reads. The top ten hold 44% of the sample, which has about 740,000 distinct CDR3 sequences, roughly 40% seen once. This receptor was taken from an adult man with Graves' ophthalmopathy. Sequencing was done on a sample of peripheral blood.

CDR3 DNA: TGTGCCAGCAGTTTTAGCGGAGAAGTGACCCAGTACTTC. Protein sequence: CASSFSGEVTQYF. This sequence joins TRBV25-1 and TRBJ2-5; possibly TRBD2 for D (6 bases). V gave up 5 bases and J gave up 7 bases, with 14 bases separating them. This CDR3 is 13 amino acids long. Germline CDR1 reads MGHDK; CDR2 reads SYGVNS.